This TCR beta chain was identified during a study of T cell responses to AZD1222 COVID-19 vaccine. Findings and caveats of the study: Most donors were white British, females outnumbered males, and clonal diversity was possibly underestimated. The study reported that nearly half of spike-specific TCRs target unmutated variant regions. Sampling that yielded the repertoires occurred only after the peak T cell response.

With regard to this clone: Its antigen is not known.

Per the germline V gene, CDR1 is SGHDN and CDR2 is FVKESK. V lost 5 bases, J lost 3 bases, and 4 bases stayed unmatched. This CDR3 comprises 16 residues. Libraries were prepared by immunoSEQ multiplex PCR; TCRdb keeps only in-frame clonotypes and omits some of them. The profile shows about 55,000 clones, 80% to 90% of them singletons. The source is an adult in good health. The specimen comprised peripheral blood, sampled on day 0 of AZD1222 vaccination. V is TRBV14 and J is TRBJ2-3, with 14 bases fitting TRBD2. In nucleotides, the CDR3 is TGTGCCAGCAGCTTTGGACTAGCGGGAGGTACAGATACGCAGTATTTT. It specifies CASSFGLAGGTDTQYF.